This paragraph reports one TCR beta chain. Its antigen is still unknown. The V end lost 2 bases, the J end lost 2 bases, and 9 bases lay between the germline ends. This CDR3 comprises 14 residues. The germline V gene encodes CDR1 LGHDT and CDR2 YNNKEL (reference sequence). This specimen belongs to a study of blood T cells in healthy people across ages. Study-wide context: About one barcoded beta molecule was captured per two T cells (by template switching). Study conclusions and caveats: Versus aged donors, long-lived donors had higher diversity and more naive CD4+ cells. It was found that TCR beta diversity correlated strongly with the percentage of naive T cells.

Primed by a sample-barcoded 5' primer and a J-beta primer mix, a second PCR proceeded for about 6 to 11 cycles. Researchers report that a template-switch adaptor with 12 random nucleotides tagged each cDNA molecule. TCRdb analysed the 5' RACE reads with MiXCR anew, one entry per CDR3 protein. The sample consists of fewer than 950,000 distinct CDR3 sequences, 50% to 65% of them appearing once. The source of this sequence is a man older than 75 in good health. The chain uses TRBV3-1 and TRBJ1-1; D gene uncertain. Specimen: blood. CDR3 bases: TGTGCCAGCAGCCAAAGTCTGAGAAACACTGAAGCTTTCTTT. Its translation is CASSQSLRNTEAFF.